This TCR beta chain was profiled in a study of T-cell reconstitution after alpha-beta-depleted transplantation in children. Findings and caveats of the study: T-cell counts and diversity were attributed mostly to newly produced T cells one year after transplant.

Unique molecular identifiers were incorporated during preparation of the TCRbeta library. TCRdb ran MiXCR on the PCR reads and lists one entry per CDR3 protein. The table shows almost 600,000 distinct CDR3 sequences, with roughly 27% occurring only once. About this clonotype itself: The antigen remains undetermined.

The CDR3 has 12 amino acids. The germline V gene encodes CDR1 LNHNV and CDR2 YYDKDF (reference sequence). Trimming took 3 bases from V and 9 from J; bases not matched to a gene: 1. Sequencing was performed on PBMCs, taken before TCRalphabeta/CD19-depleted stem cell transplant. This sequence joins TRBV15 and TRBJ2-1; 8 nucleotides align to TRBD1. The source is a boy less than two years old with Wiskott-Aldrich syndrome, due to receive a stem cell transplant. The CDR3 bases are TGTGCCACCAGCAGGGGGACAGGTGAGCAGTTCTTC. This gives the protein CATSRGTGEQFF. Filled out from reference TRBV15 and TRBJ2-1, the complete variable domain reads DAMVIQNPRYQVTQFGKPVTLSCSQTLNHNVMYWYQQKSSQAPKLLFHYYDKDFNNEADTPDNFQSRRPNTSFCFLDIRSPGLGDTAMYLCATSRGTGEQFFGPGTRLTVL.